The T cell receptor (beta chain) under discussion was sequenced for a study of blood T cell repertoires in COVID-19. Study-level information: Acute-phase and convalescent COVID-19 samples originated in the United States, Italy and Spain. Nucleic acid was either cDNA or gDNA, and it came from T cells, B-cell-depleted T cells, or PBMCs.

Germline lookup yields CDR1 LNHNV and CDR2 YYDKDF (reference sequence). The CDR3 is 16 amino acids. V lost 8 bases and J lost 4, with 23 bases in between. Original processing methods: Using reference gene primer amplification, nucleated cell counts were estimated. Data came from immunoSEQ multiplex PCR; TCRdb stores just in-frame clones and leaves some out. Clone size and V and J calls were adopted from that table, with D and trimming inferred from the DNA. The sample carries about 34,000 clones, 60% to 80% recorded once. Sequenced input: peripheral blood. The rearrangement links TRBV15 to TRBJ2-5; D possibly corresponds to TRBD1 (6 bases). The sequence came from a human donor in a cohort sampled during active COVID-19. In DNA form, the CDR3 reads TGTGCCACCTCCAAGACCCGACAGGCACGGGGAGAGACCCAGTACTTC. It encodes CATSKTRQARGETQYF.